Below, 19 T cell receptor beta chains from the same sample are listed, as sequenced in a study of cytomegalovirus exposure and HLA in healthy donors. This PCR relied on a set of 60 Vbeta primers and 13 Jbeta primers. Libraries were prepared by immunoSEQ multiplex PCR; TCRdb keeps only in-frame clonotypes and omits some of them. The sample includes 76,000 or so clones, roughly 73% seen only once; the top ten take roughly 15%. The sample was PBMCs. The receptors come from a woman in her forties in good health and CMV-seropositive.

This clone was picked up a small number of times. The V call is TRBV18, the J call TRBJ2-1, with TRBD2 identical over 9 bases. Trimming at V came to 10 bases and at J to 7 bases, leaving 11 bases not matched to a gene. Germline CDR1 and CDR2: KGHSH and LQKENI. The CDR3 spans 14 residues. CDR3 sequence reads: CATMHSGGRNEQFF. The CDR3 bases are TGTGCCACCATGCACAGCGGGGGGCGGAATGAGCAGTTCTTC.

The chain joins TRBV28 to TRBJ2-7, with 11 positions matching TRBD1. The CDR3 consists of 14 residues. Germline V gives CDR1 MDHEN, CDR2 SYDVKM. V gave up 4 bases and J gave up 3 bases; unmatched junction bases: 2. The CDR3 nucleotides read TGTGCCAGCAGTTACGGGACAGGGGGCTACGAGCAGTACTTC. Protein product: CASSYGTGGYEQYF.

The rearrangement joins TRBV7-2 to TRBJ1-5; TRBD1 might be the D (6 bases). Per the germline V gene, CDR1 is SGHTA and CDR2 is FQGNSA. This CDR3 is 12 amino acids long. Trimming removed 5 bases from V and 4 bases from J, with 6 bases in between. The CDR3 nucleotides are TGTGCCAGCAGCCAGGGGAATCAGCCCCAGCATTTT. It codes for CASSQGNQPQHF.

The chain links TRBV4-1 to TRBJ1-2; D might be TRBD1 (5 bases). The V gene's germline CDR1 is MGHRA and CDR2 YSYEKL. Trimming removed 1 base from V and 8 bases from J, with 23 bases in between. CDR3 size: 17 residues. The CDR3, as DNA: TGCGCCAGCAGCCAAGTACGTCAGGGCAGGCGAGCTGGCGGCTACACCTTC. It translates to CASSQVRQGRRAGGYTF.

The chain uses TRBV30 and TRBJ1-2; 7 positions agree with TRBD1. The CDR3 length is 14 residues. V gave up 3 bases and J gave up 2 bases; unmatched junction bases: 6. The V gene's germline CDR1 is GTSNPN and CDR2 SVGIG (reference sequence). The CDR3 sequence is CAWRRGQDNYGYTF. Here the CDR3 DNA reads TGTGCCTGGAGGCGAGGACAGGACAACTATGGCTACACCTTC.

The V and J genes are TRBV7-2 and TRBJ2-1; a possible D gene is TRBD2 (6 bases). This CDR3 has 17 residues. V was trimmed by 3 bases and J by 2 bases, leaving 17 bases between them. Germline V gene data show CDR1 as SGHTA and CDR2 as FQGNSA. CDR3 nucleotide sequence: TGTGCCAGCAGCTTTAGCCCTAGCGCGCTGCCCTACAATGAGCAGTTCTTC. Translation gives CASSFSPSALPYNEQFF.

This chain connects TRBV11-3 to TRBJ1-1; D unresolved. The V end lost 0 bases, the J end lost 1 base, and 6 bases lay between the germline ends. CDR1 is SGHNT and CDR2 is YENEEA in the germline V gene. This CDR3 contains 14 residues. The CDR3 DNA is TGTGCCAGCAGCTTAGACCGGGGGAACACTGAAGCTTTCTTT. Translating gives CASSLDRGNTEAFF.

This chain connects TRBV10-3 to TRBJ2-1; no firm D call. Germline V gene lookup returns CDR1 ENHRY and CDR2 SYGVKD. The CDR3 has 11 residues. V was trimmed by 4 bases and J by 6 bases, leaving 4 bases between them. This CDR3 is CAISVSNEQFF. The CDR3 bases are TGTGCCATCAGTGTCAGCAATGAGCAGTTCTTC.

The rearrangement uses TRBV7-9 and TRBJ1-2; D ambiguous. The germline gives CDR1 SEHNR, CDR2 FQNEAQ (reference sequence). The CDR3 length is 12 residues. V lost 0 bases to trimming and J lost 7 bases, with 6 bases between them. Here the CDR3 DNA reads TGTGCCAGCAGCTTAGCCCACGGTGGCTACACCTTC. Protein sequence: CASSLAHGGYTF.

The genes are TRBV18 and TRBJ2-7, with D maybe TRBD1 (7 bases). Deletions cut 2 bases from V and 4 bases from J, with 12 bases between. The germline CDR1 and CDR2 sequences are KGHSH and LQKENI. The CDR3 runs 14 residues. The CDR3 region has the DNA TGTGCCAGCTCACCAGGACAGGCGGGGTACGAGCAGTACTTC. Its protein product is CASSPGQAGYEQYF.

J is TRBJ1-4 and V is TRBV5-1; TRBD1 aligns across 9 bases. The CDR3 totals 15 residues. Looked up from germline, CDR1 is SGHRS and CDR2 is YFSETQ. J gave up 3 bases and V 4 bases, and 4 bases lay outside the gene matches. The CDR3 here is CASSLQGASNEKLFF. CDR3 DNA: TGCGCCAGCAGCCTACAGGGGGCCTCTAATGAAAAACTGTTTTTT.

V gene TRBV2 combines with J gene TRBJ1-1; D is ambiguous. Germline V gene data show CDR1 as SNHLY and CDR2 as FYNNEI. V was trimmed by 4 bases and J by 5 bases, leaving 11 bases between them. This CDR3 comprises 13 residues. CDR3 coding DNA: TGTGCCAGCAGTGTCCCGGGGAGAACTGAAGCTTTCTTT. Protein product: CASSVPGRTEAFF.

This rearrangement joins TRBV14 to TRBJ1-2; D is unclear. V lost 2 bases and J lost 4, with 14 bases in between. This CDR3 is 15 amino acids long. Germline V gene sequence: CDR1 SGHDN, CDR2 FVKESK. The CDR3 DNA reads as TGTGCCAGCAGCCAACGCCGCGGGGAACCCTATGGCTACACCTTC. It codes for CASSQRRGEPYGYTF.

This clone came up once. The V call is TRBV2, the J call TRBJ2-1; 8 nucleotides agree with TRBD2. With 6 bases clipped from V and 7 bases from J, the junction kept 8 bases outside the gene matches. The germline V gene has CDR1 SNHLY and CDR2 FYNNEI. The CDR3 sequence is 14 residues long. The DNA for the CDR3 is TGTGCCAGCAGCCTCGGGGGGGGACAAAATGAGCAGTTCTTC. Its protein product is CASSLGGGQNEQFF.

V gene TRBV2 combines with J gene TRBJ1-5; D is unresolved. This CDR3 comprises 15 residues. V was shortened by 8 bases and J by 1 base, with 15 bases between the two germline ends. Germline V gene lookup returns CDR1 SNHLY and CDR2 FYNNEI. The CDR3 is CASDRGGTSNQPQHF. The CDR3 bases are TGTGCCAGCGACCGGGGAGGTACGAGCAATCAGCCCCAGCATTTT.

This clone was seen once. The chain is built from TRBV10-3 and TRBJ2-7, with 9 bases identical to TRBD1. V dropped 0 bases and J dropped 3; count of bases not matched to a gene: 9. Germline V gene lookup returns CDR1 ENHRY and CDR2 SYGVKD. The CDR3 loop spans 17 amino acids. The CDR3 nucleotides are TGTGCCATCAGTGAGTCGGGGGGGACAGGGAAGAACTACGAGCAGTACTTC. Translation: CAISESGGTGKNYEQYF.

The chain uses TRBV25-1 and TRBJ1-5, with 7 positions matching TRBD1. Germline V CDR1 and CDR2: MGHDK, SYGVNS. Trimming took 1 base from V and 5 from J; bases not matched to a gene: 5. This CDR3 has 15 residues. The CDR3 region is CASSESGQAYQPQHF. The CDR3 coding sequence is TGTGCCAGCAGTGAATCCGGACAGGCATATCAGCCCCAGCATTTT.

V and J are TRBV7-2 and TRBJ2-2; possibly TRBD1 for D (6 bases). The germline V gene has CDR1 SGHTA and CDR2 FQGNSA. With 4 bases removed from V and 4 bases from J, the gap between germline ends came to 13 bases. This CDR3 is built from 15 residues. This CDR3 reads CASSSLGTITGELFF. The CDR3 DNA reads as TGTGCCAGCAGCTCGCTAGGGACAATCACCGGGGAGCTGTTTTTT.

The rearrangement links TRBV5-4 to TRBJ2-5; 8 nucleotides line up with TRBD2. The V segment lost 1 base and the J segment 3 bases; nucleotides outside the gene matches: 14. The CDR3 length is 18 residues. Germline values: CDR1 SGHNT, CDR2 YYREEE (reference sequence). DNA of the CDR3: TGTGCCAGCAGCTTGTATATAGCGGGGAAAATAACTAAAGAGACCCAGTACTTC. It codes for CASSLYIAGKITKETQYF.